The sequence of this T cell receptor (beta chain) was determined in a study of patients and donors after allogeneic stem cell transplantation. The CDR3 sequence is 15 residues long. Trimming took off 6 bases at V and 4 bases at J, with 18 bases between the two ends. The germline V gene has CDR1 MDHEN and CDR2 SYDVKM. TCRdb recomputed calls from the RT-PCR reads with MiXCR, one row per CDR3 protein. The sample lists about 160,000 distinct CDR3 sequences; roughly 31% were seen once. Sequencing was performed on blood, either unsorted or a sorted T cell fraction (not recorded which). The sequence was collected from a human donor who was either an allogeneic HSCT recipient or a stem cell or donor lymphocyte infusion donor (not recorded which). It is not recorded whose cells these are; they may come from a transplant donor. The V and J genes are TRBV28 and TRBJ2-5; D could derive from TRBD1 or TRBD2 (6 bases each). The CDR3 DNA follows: TGTGCCAGCAGCCGAGGGGGGTTTGGGCGAGAGACCCAGTACTTC. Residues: CASSRGGFGRETQYF. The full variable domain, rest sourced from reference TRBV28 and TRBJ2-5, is DVKVTQSSRYLVKRTGEKVFLECVQDMDHENMFWYRQDPGLGLRLIYFSYDVKMKEKGDIPEGYSVSREKKERFSLILESASTNQTSMYLCASSRGGFGRETQYFGPGTRLLVL.